This T cell receptor beta chain is from a study of blood T cell repertoires in COVID-19. The assay was immunoSEQ multiplex PCR, and TCRdb's table has in-frame clones only and misses some. In the table there are some 22,000 clones, 70% to 90% of which are singletons. Germline V gene sequence: CDR1 SGHAT, CDR2 FQNNGV. V was clipped by 4 bases and J by 5 bases; unmatched bases: 10. The CDR3 extends over 17 amino acids. Material: peripheral blood. The TCR originated in a human donor with active COVID-19. The donor label of this sample is uncertain. V gene TRBV11-2 combines with J gene TRBJ2-1, with 11 bases lining up with TRBD2. CDR3 residues: CASSSRVAGGPHNEQFF. CDR3 in DNA: TGTGCCAGCAGCTCCCGGGTAGCGGGAGGGCCCCACAATGAGCAGTTCTTC.